These T cell receptor beta chains were read from a single sample in a study of blood T cell repertoires in COVID-19. Some clones are missing from TCRdb's copy, which holds only in-frame ones; the method was immunoSEQ multiplex PCR. The sample carries more than 110,000 clones, more than 75% recorded once. Sequenced material: peripheral blood. Receptor source: a human donor in a cohort sampled during active COVID-19. Each CDR3 is given without its conserved first and last residue. Each record gives: J gene, clone size, V gene, CDR3 protein. Only some rows state a clone size, as once, few, many or a class for expanded clones.

j_gene: TRBJ2-5; abundance: NA; v_gene: TRBV7-6; CDR3aa: ASSLWSETQY
j_gene: TRBJ2-7; abundance: NA; v_gene: TRBV4-1; CDR3aa: ASSQDSLAGGYEQY
j_gene: TRBJ1-1; abundance: NA; v_gene: TRBV27; CDR3aa: ASSLQGRLGTEAF
j_gene: TRBJ2-5; abundance: NA; v_gene: TRBV7-2; CDR3aa: ASSRGGRETQY
j_gene: TRBJ2-4; abundance: once; v_gene: TRBV9; CDR3aa: ARDITGTENIQY
j_gene: TRBJ2-7; abundance: NA; v_gene: TRBV27; CDR3aa: ASSLWSGQGGEQY
j_gene: TRBJ1-5; abundance: once; v_gene: TRBV7-6; CDR3aa: ASSLAAGNNQPQH
j_gene: TRBJ2-1; abundance: NA; v_gene: TRBV11-2; CDR3aa: ASSLGAVNEQF
j_gene: TRBJ2-3; abundance: once; v_gene: TRBV7-6; CDR3aa: ASSLEQGSTDTQY
j_gene: TRBJ2-5; abundance: NA; v_gene: TRBV7-3; CDR3aa: ASSTTGTSSETQY
j_gene: TRBJ2-3; abundance: NA; v_gene: TRBV20-1; CDR3aa: SASRSPGGPLAQY
j_gene: TRBJ1-2; abundance: NA; v_gene: TRBV7-9; CDR3aa: ASSSDRGSYT
j_gene: TRBJ1-1; abundance: NA; v_gene: TRBV6-1; CDR3aa: ASSEATGEGTEAF
j_gene: TRBJ2-4; abundance: once; v_gene: TRBV2; CDR3aa: ASRAGQGGNIQY
j_gene: TRBJ2-3; abundance: NA; v_gene: TRBV6-6; CDR3aa: ASTSHTGGSTDTQY
j_gene: TRBJ1-6; abundance: NA; v_gene: TRBV5-6; CDR3aa: ASSAYRGSSPLH
j_gene: TRBJ2-7; abundance: NA; v_gene: TRBV9; CDR3aa: ASSVGREGGYEQY
j_gene: TRBJ2-7; abundance: few; v_gene: TRBV5-1; CDR3aa: ASSYGTSDSYEQY
j_gene: TRBJ2-1; abundance: once; v_gene: TRBV2; CDR3aa: ASSGALGLAGPSSYNEQF
j_gene: TRBJ1-1; abundance: NA; v_gene: TRBV5-6; CDR3aa: ASSPGQGDTEAF
j_gene: TRBJ2-1; abundance: NA; v_gene: TRBV10-3; CDR3aa: AISARGQNNEQF
j_gene: TRBJ2-3; abundance: NA; v_gene: TRBV3-1/TRBV3-2; CDR3aa: ASSQIGTSDTQY
j_gene: TRBJ1-2; abundance: once; v_gene: TRBV6-1; CDR3aa: ASSERVKHGYT
j_gene: TRBJ2-5; abundance: NA; v_gene: TRBV29-1; CDR3aa: SVGSAGNWETQY
j_gene: TRBJ2-4; abundance: once; v_gene: TRBV3-1/TRBV3-2; CDR3aa: ASSRGLAGLAKNIQY
j_gene: TRBJ2-5; abundance: NA; v_gene: TRBV27; CDR3aa: ASSLSVSGAETQY
j_gene: TRBJ1-3; abundance: NA; v_gene: TRBV6-6; CDR3aa: ASSYRDRSKGTIY
j_gene: TRBJ1-1; abundance: NA; v_gene: TRBV18; CDR3aa: ASSRGRGEAF
j_gene: TRBJ1-1; abundance: once; v_gene: TRBV19; CDR3aa: ASSLTHRGNTEAF
j_gene: TRBJ2-3; abundance: NA; v_gene: TRBV7-3; CDR3aa: ASSQAGPEDTQY
j_gene: TRBJ2-1; abundance: NA; v_gene: TRBV5-1; CDR3aa: ASSLEGQGGQREQF
j_gene: TRBJ2-3; abundance: NA; v_gene: TRBV6-1; CDR3aa: ASSDLGRTDTQY
j_gene: TRBJ1-4; abundance: NA; v_gene: TRBV28; CDR3aa: ASGGSPNEKLF
j_gene: TRBJ2-7; abundance: NA; v_gene: TRBV27; CDR3aa: ASSPRDSSGEQY
j_gene: TRBJ2-7; abundance: once; v_gene: TRBV6-5; CDR3aa: ASSTTGGGEQY
j_gene: TRBJ2-1; abundance: once; v_gene: TRBV24-1; CDR3aa: ATSPAGYNEQF
j_gene: TRBJ2-7; abundance: NA; v_gene: TRBV19; CDR3aa: ASSIGGQGAREQY
j_gene: TRBJ2-6; abundance: NA; v_gene: TRBV14; CDR3aa: ASSQEAGANVLT
j_gene: TRBJ2-7; abundance: NA; v_gene: TRBV27; CDR3aa: ASSFFAGINYEQY
j_gene: TRBJ2-3; abundance: once; v_gene: TRBV28; CDR3aa: ASWGWGGTNTDTQY
j_gene: TRBJ2-4; abundance: NA; v_gene: TRBV30; CDR3aa: AGLAGTAKNIQY
j_gene: TRBJ2-7; abundance: NA; v_gene: TRBV19; CDR3aa: ASRRWAESSYEQY
j_gene: TRBJ2-3; abundance: NA; v_gene: TRBV10-3; CDR3aa: AISDSPLAWTGGDTQY
j_gene: TRBJ2-5; abundance: NA; v_gene: TRBV2; CDR3aa: ASNKGLAGVETQY
j_gene: TRBJ2-7; abundance: few; v_gene: TRBV2; CDR3aa: ASPLLTSGGDNTYEQY
j_gene: TRBJ1-2; abundance: NA; v_gene: TRBV11-2; CDR3aa: ASSLAQGVNYGYT
j_gene: TRBJ2-3; abundance: NA; v_gene: TRBV5-1; CDR3aa: AGSSGRTSPRRPQY
j_gene: TRBJ2-6; abundance: NA; v_gene: TRBV4-1; CDR3aa: ASRGHLYSGANVLT
j_gene: TRBJ1-5; abundance: NA; v_gene: TRBV12-3/TRBV12-4; CDR3aa: ASSPSLYQPQH
j_gene: TRBJ2-7; abundance: NA; v_gene: TRBV6-1; CDR3aa: ASSEVLGGPEQY
j_gene: TRBJ2-1; abundance: NA; v_gene: TRBV19; CDR3aa: ASSQTTSGSFTEQF
j_gene: TRBJ1-1; abundance: NA; v_gene: TRBV5-4; CDR3aa: ASSSGELRVGTEAF
j_gene: TRBJ2-3; abundance: NA; v_gene: TRBV25-1; CDR3aa: ASSFGQARVDTQY
j_gene: TRBJ1-6; abundance: NA; v_gene: TRBV9; CDR3aa: ASSLRGGSNSPLH
j_gene: TRBJ1-2; abundance: NA; v_gene: TRBV27; CDR3aa: ASSFGESNYGYT
j_gene: TRBJ2-7; abundance: NA; v_gene: TRBV19; CDR3aa: ASSIVGGTSYEQY
j_gene: TRBJ1-1; abundance: NA; v_gene: TRBV29-1; CDR3aa: SVRGVVTF
j_gene: TRBJ2-2; abundance: NA; v_gene: TRBV5-1; CDR3aa: ASSSLGTGELF
j_gene: TRBJ1-1; abundance: NA; v_gene: TRBV10-2; CDR3aa: ASSEYARSTEAF